The present TCR beta chain was sequenced within a study of read filtering for tumor transcriptome and immune sequencing. This clonotype appeared many times. The germline V gene encodes CDR1 MDHEN and CDR2 SYDVKM. This CDR3 spans 14 amino acids. Between the trimmed V and J ends, which lost 4 bases and 6 bases, there was a span of 15 bases. From roughly 390 ng of RNA, a library with molecular barcoded alpha/delta and beta/gamma adaptors was made. TCRdb reprocessed the reads with MiXCR, giving one entry per CDR3 protein. The data hold 35,000 to 50,000 distinct CDR3 sequences, with approximately 19% observed a single time.

This chain connects TRBV28 to TRBJ1-2; the D is unclear. Material for sequencing was a population of CD138-negative cells sorted from bone marrow. The sequence was collected from a donor at least 40 years old with multiple myeloma. The CDR3 loop reads CASSSDPGHDGYTF. The DNA of the CDR3 is TGTGCCAGCAGTTCCGACCCAGGTCATGATGGCTACACCTTC.